The T cell receptor (beta chain) under discussion was sequenced for a study of blood T cell repertoires in COVID-19. Overall study context: Samples representing acute and convalescent COVID-19 were sourced from the United States, Italy and Spain. In each case, the material was cDNA or gDNA derived from T cells, B-cell-depleted T cells, or PBMCs.

The CDR3 sequence is 17 residues long. Germline V CDR1 and CDR2: KGHDR, SFDVKD. Trimming stripped 7 bases from V and 0 bases from J, with 18 bases between. In the original processing: Reference gene primer amplification gave estimated nucleated cell counts. Libraries were prepared by immunoSEQ multiplex PCR; TCRdb keeps only in-frame clonotypes and omits some of them. Clone size and the V and J calls come from that table; the DNA yielded D and trimming. The table lists tens of thousands of clones, about 75% of them singletons. The receptor's source is a man between 65 and 85 years old with active or convalescent COVID-19. This chain connects TRBV24-1 to TRBJ2-1, with D possibly TRBD1 on 6 matching bases. Material for sequencing was peripheral blood. CDR3 DNA: TGTGCCACCAGCAAAACCGGGACAACGAGCTCCTACAATGAGCAGTTCTTC. It encodes CATSKTGTTSSYNEQFF.